This TCR beta chain emerged from a study of cytomegalovirus exposure and HLA in healthy donors (dated by TCRdb to 2016 to 2017). Looking at the study overall: The 650 to 750 repertoires of the first cohort and the 95 to 150 validation repertoires were produced on the same platform, according to a later analysis. Besides the first cohort of roughly 700 subjects, a separate validation cohort made up of over a hundred different subjects was used. The study aimed to test whether cataloging public T cell receptors could reveal signatures of past pathogen exposure. To predict cytomegalovirus infection status, the study brought together high-throughput TCR immunosequencing, statistical association of individual TCRs with disease status, and machine learning. The investigation overall reported the following: A later analysis found that TCRs clustered in the first cohort also tended to co-occur in the roughly 120 validation repertoires, with just under 95% of cluster scores above 0. In vitro tests confirmed that a few of the cytomegalovirus-associated TCR beta chains recognize cytomegalovirus antigens. The study listed 170 or so TCR beta chains as associated with cytomegalovirus. Cytomegalovirus status was reported to be diagnosed by the classifier with high specificity and sensitivity in both the original and validation cohorts. While some public TCRs were present in many individuals, most TCR sequences turned up only very rarely across donors. The authors suggested that the approach could potentially be generalized to other disease states and immunological phenotypes. A later analysis lacked HLA typing for the validation cohort, so it scored co-occurrence in that cohort across all 120 or so repertoires.

As regards this clone: Its specific antigen is unknown. No base qualities exist here, and no much larger clone lies one base off it.

The donors belonged to the validation cohort of 90 to 150 subjects, which was separate from the approximately 700-subject first cohort. From the cysteine through the phenylalanine, the CDR3 covers 14 amino acids. Of all the DNA, just the CDR3 is kept, 42 bases in frame from base 1. CDR1 is given as SGHVS and CDR2 as FQNEAQ, both from the germline V gene. V and J lose 5 bases and 5 bases, and a span of 15 bases separates them. Libraries were built with the immunoSEQ multiplex PCR assay. The authors' pipeline ran thus. A statistical classification framework was built for diagnosing cytomegalovirus status from the catalog of TCR beta chain sequences. TCRdb mirrors the immuneACCESS table, restricted to in-frame sequences. Some clones are absent from its copies; in checked studies, under half trace to an unresolved V gene, and the reason for the others is unknown. D and trimming come from the DNA, and the V and J calls and clone size come from that table. The sample profile shows roughly 140,000 clones; 85% to 90% of them were found once. The ten biggest clones cover approximately 3.2% of the sample.

The rearranged segments are TRBV7-8 and TRBJ2-5, with no confidently assigned D gene. The TCR originated in a woman younger than 35 in good health and CMV-seropositive. Sample: PBMCs. In nucleotides, the sequence is TGTGCCAGCAGCACAGAAGGATATAGGGAGACCCAGTACTTC. Translated, this is CASSTEGYRETQYF. Supplemented by the reference TRBV7-8 and TRBJ2-5 proteins around the CDR3, the complete variable domain is GAGVSQSPRYKVAKRGQDVALRCDPISGHVSLFWYQQALGQGPEFLTYFQNEAQLDKSGLPSDRFFAERPEGSVSTLKIQRTQQEDSAVYLCASSTEGYRETQYFGPGTRLLVL.